Below are 7 T cell receptor beta chains sequenced from a single sample in a study of OX40 agonist ivuxolimab in advanced cancers. Method: immunoSEQ multiplex PCR; TCRdb's copy keeps in-frame clones and lacks some. The sample holds 70,000 to 80,000 clones; approximately 86% are singletons and the top ten take around 0.9%. Sequencing was performed on CD4+ or CD8+ T cells sorted from blood, taken in a trial of the OX40 agonist ivuxolimab. These receptors were collected from an adult with an advanced solid tumor such as melanoma, head and neck, liver or kidney cancer.

V usage is TRBV27 and J usage is TRBJ2-2; 7 bases are a match to TRBD2. V lost 0 bases, J lost 6 bases, and 13 bases stayed unmatched. The CDR3 sequence is 18 residues long. CDR1 is MNHEY, CDR2 SMNVEV, per germline (reference sequence). CDR3 region: CASSLSDWTSSWSGELFF. The CDR3 DNA is TGTGCCAGCAGTTTATCTGATTGGACTAGTTCGTGGTCCGGGGAGCTGTTTTTT.

This sequence joins TRBV21-1 and TRBJ2-5; TRBD1 is the table's D call, not checked against the DNA. TRBV21-1 is annotated as a pseudogene. CDR3 length equals 16 residues. In DNA, the CDR3 is TGTGCCAGCAGCAAAAGGGGCAGGGGGCCCTCAGAGACCCAGTACTTC. Translation gives CASSKRGRGPSETQYF.

This chain connects TRBV6-1 to TRBJ2-2, with D possibly TRBD1 on 5 matching bases. With 8 bases removed from V and 6 bases from J, the gap between germline ends came to 16 bases. CDR1 and CDR2 (germline): MNHNS, SASEGT. The CDR3 spans 14 residues. The CDR3 loop is CASSRQTAPGELFF. CDR3 nucleotide sequence: TGTGCCAGCTCGAGACAGACCGCACCCGGGGAGCTGTTTTTT.

The chain links TRBV7-2 to TRBJ1-2, with 9 bases that match TRBD1. Germline V gives CDR1 SGHTA, CDR2 FQGNSA. After removal of 2 bases from V and 0 bases from J, the junction contained 1 base not matched to a gene. This CDR3 comprises 15 residues. This chain's CDR3 is CASSLRQGANYGYTF. The CDR3 nucleotides read TGTGCCAGCAGCTTAAGACAGGGGGCTAACTATGGCTACACCTTC. Complete variable domain (other parts from reference TRBV7-2 and TRBJ1-2): GAGVSQSPSNKVTEKGKDVELRCDPISGHTALYWYRQSLGQGLEFLIYFQGNSAPDKSGLPSDRFSAERTGGSVSTLTIQRTQQEDSAVYLCASSLRQGANYGYTFGSGTRLTVV.

This clone was seen more than once but under ten times. The chain uses TRBV10-3 and TRBJ2-1, with D perhaps TRBD2 (6 bases). This CDR3 is 18 amino acids long. Trimming took 0 bases from V and 7 from J, leaving 22 bases between them. Germline CDR1 ENHRY, CDR2 SYGVKD. CDR3 amino acids: CAISESGGAGNILNEQFF. The CDR3 coding sequence is TGTGCCATCAGTGAGTCTGGAGGAGCGGGTAATATTCTGAATGAGCAGTTCTTC.

The chain links TRBV2 to TRBJ1-5; D is unresolved. This CDR3 region has 17 residues. V gave up 3 bases and J gave up 0 bases, with 15 bases separating them. Germline CDR1 and CDR2: SNHLY and FYNNEI. The CDR3 loop is CASSDTHGPVSNQPQHF. Here the CDR3 DNA reads TGTGCCAGCAGTGATACCCACGGACCTGTTAGCAATCAGCCCCAGCATTTT.

Note on this clone: This likely comes from a read error, as the CDR3 has no conserved phenylalanine or tryptophan at its end. The CDR3 spells CSVEPWGGSNYGYTL. The CDR3 nucleotides read TGCAGCGTTGAGCCCTGGGGAGGGTCTAACTATGGCTACACCCTC. The V gene is TRBV29-1, the J gene TRBJ1-2; D is ambiguous. V was trimmed by 3 bases and J by 0 bases, leaving 14 bases between them. CDR3 length: 15 amino acids. Germline V lookup: CDR1 SQVTM, CDR2 ANQGSEA.